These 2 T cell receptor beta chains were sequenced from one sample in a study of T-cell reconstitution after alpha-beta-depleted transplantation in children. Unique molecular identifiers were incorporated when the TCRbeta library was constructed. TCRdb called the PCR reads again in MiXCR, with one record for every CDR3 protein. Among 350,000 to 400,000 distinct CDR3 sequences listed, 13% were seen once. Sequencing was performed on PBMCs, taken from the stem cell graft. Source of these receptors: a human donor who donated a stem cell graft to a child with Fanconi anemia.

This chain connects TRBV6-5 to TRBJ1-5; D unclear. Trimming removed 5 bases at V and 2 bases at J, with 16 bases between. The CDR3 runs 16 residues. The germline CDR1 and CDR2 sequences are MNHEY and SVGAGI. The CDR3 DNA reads TGTGCCAGCAGTCCCCCGGGAGGTTTGGGCAATCAGCCCCAGCATTTT. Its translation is CASSPPGGLGNQPQHF.

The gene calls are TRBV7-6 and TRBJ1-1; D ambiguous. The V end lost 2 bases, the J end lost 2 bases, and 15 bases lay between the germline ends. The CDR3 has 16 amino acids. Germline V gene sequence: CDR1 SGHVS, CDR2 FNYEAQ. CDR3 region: CASSLIIPPPNTEAFF. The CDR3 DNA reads TGTGCCAGCAGCTTAATCATCCCTCCACCCAACACTGAAGCTTTCTTT.